This T cell receptor beta chain was observed in a study of tumor-infiltrating lymphocytes in localized non-small cell lung cancer (dated by TCRdb to the early 2020s). With regard to the full study: The cohort included patients whose samples were collected after neoadjuvant chemotherapy, as well as both smokers and never-smokers and several histologies. Each patient contributed resected tumor tissue and uninvolved lung tissue from the same patient, described as non-adjacent to the tumor. TCR sequencing was one of several integrated assays, alongside flow cytometry, multiplex immunofluorescence, RNA-seq, exome sequencing and proteomics, applied to the same patients. The overall ICON cohort comprised 150 surgical patients with localized non-small cell lung cancer whose tumors were resected. For 50 to 55 patients, immunoSEQ T-cell fraction was compared between paired tumor and uninvolved lung.

Patient enrollment in ICON started in the first half of 2016, and the final patient was enrolled in 2018. From a subcohort of some 76 patients, fresh tumor and matched uninvolved tissue were collected for in-depth immune analyses, including TCR sequencing. TCR sequencing was performed on DNA isolated from bulk tissue, without cell sorting. Looking up the germline V gene yields CDR1 SNHLY and CDR2 FYNNEI. The CDR3 spans 15 residues, from the cysteine through the phenylalanine. Only CDR3 DNA remains: 45 bases, in frame from the first base. Unmatched junction bases come to 2, with V trimmed by 6 bases and J by 2 bases. The paper as a whole reports these results and caveats: In line with immunofluorescence CD3 counts, TCRbeta sequencing supported higher T cell infiltration in tumors compared with uninvolved lung tissue. Tumor T-cell fraction from TCR sequencing was not associated with recurrence-free survival (p = 0.61). Because different assays used different pieces of the same tissue, intratumor heterogeneity could not be separated from technical variation. TCR-derived T-cell fraction did not differ between the flow cytometry-defined immunotypes IM1 (good prognosis) and IM2 (poor prognosis). Assay coverage varied across patients depending on available tissue quantity, so only a subset of the cohort had TCR sequencing.

Comments on this clone: The antigen it recognizes is unknown. Base qualities were left out, and no much larger clone turns up one base away.

TCR sequencing with the immunoSEQ assay provided the T-cell fraction in tumor and uninvolved lung tissue. In the source study's methods: For survival analysis, patients were divided into high (upper tertile) and low (lower two tertiles) T-cell fraction groups, which were compared by log-rank test. Paired tumor versus uninvolved lung differences in T-cell fraction were tested with a signed-rank test. Not all clones reach the TCRdb copy of this immuneACCESS table, which keeps in-frame sequences only. Checked studies attribute under half of the gap to unresolved V genes and leave the rest unexplained. The DNA gave D and trimming, while V, J and clone size come from that table. This sample comprises 7,000 or so clones, around 68% of them detected only once. The ten most abundant clones make up about an eighth of the sample.

The sequence derives from a human donor with non-small cell lung cancer. The rearranged chain carries TRBV2 and TRBJ1-5; 12 junctional bases match TRBD1. The sequencing sample was made of lung tumor tissue. The CDR3 has the sequence CASSGTGGGNQPQHF. At the DNA level, the sequence is TGTGCCAGCAGCGGGACAGGGGGCGGCAATCAGCCCCAGCATTTT.